This T cell receptor beta chain was captured in a study of graft-versus-host responses after intestinal transplantation. At the level of the study: Induction using anti-thymocyte globulin, followed by tacrolimus and steroids for two to three years, was given to all recipients. Study-wide results and caveats: Recipient marrow showed GvH clones, some seen first in ileum or blood.

This CDR3 contains 12 residues. Germline V lookup: CDR1 SGHAT, CDR2 FQNNGV. Trimming shortened V by 3 bases and J by 3 bases, and 6 bases separated the two germline ends. On this clone itself: What it binds is not known. The same CDR3 is also encoded by other DNA sequences in this sample.

Assay: immunoSEQ multiplex PCR; the TCRdb copy retains only in-frame clones and omits some. The sample lists roughly 110,000 clones, more than 85% occurring once. The source material was unstimulated CD8+ T cells sorted from spleen or lymph node cells, sampled before transplant. The sequence came from a human donor who was the organ donor for an intestinal transplant. The V gene is TRBV11-2, the J gene TRBJ2-7; D uncertain. The CDR3 DNA is TGTGCCAGCAGCTTGGGCCGCTACGAGCAGTACTTC. Protein product: CASSLGRYEQYF.